This TCR beta chain was identified in a study of T-cell memory formation after mild COVID-19. Using constant-segment primers, 5'RACE produced TCR alpha and TCR beta cDNA libraries carrying sample barcodes and UMIs. In TCRdb, the 5' RACE reads were re-called with MiXCR into one record per CDR3 protein. The sample shows around 250,000 distinct CDR3 sequences, about a sixth of them seen only once. Study observations and caveats: Later expanders leaned toward CD4+, whereas clones contracting from day 15 to 85 were balanced CD4/CD8.

V was pared by 1 base and J by 5 bases, with 6 bases of the junction left unmatched. The CDR3 consists of 14 residues. Germline V lookup: CDR1 DFQATT, CDR2 SNEGSKA (reference sequence). There are a few counts of this clonotype. Its antigen is unidentified. This chain connects TRBV20-1 to TRBJ2-5, with TRBD2 matching over 8 bases. This sequence originates from a man aged 18-30 years who had mild COVID-19 (a few samples of this study predate the infection). Cell type and time point are not known. The material sequenced was PBMCs or a T cell subset sorted from them (not recorded which). The CDR3 region has the DNA TGCAGTGCTAGAGCATCCGGGGGGGCGGAGACCCAGTACTTC. Its protein product is CSARASGGAETQYF.